The text below deals with one T cell receptor beta chain. Original data processing: Reference gene primer amplification gave estimated nucleated cell counts. Clones were read by immunoSEQ multiplex PCR, and TCRdb kept only the in-frame ones, dropping some. D and trimming come from the DNA, and the V and J calls and clone size come from that table. The sample includes roughly 70,000 clones, roughly 92% of them seen just once. The CDR3 is 16 amino acids. Germline V gives CDR1 WSHSY, CDR2 SAAADI. V lost 0 bases, J lost 4 bases, and 10 bases lay in between. The data are from a study of blood T cell repertoires in COVID-19. Overall study context: The analysed material was cDNA or gDNA that came from T cells, B-cell-depleted T cells, or PBMCs.

During active infection, Seattle patients enrolled and were then monitored through disease. The V gene is TRBV10-2, the J gene TRBJ2-6, with a weak D call TRBD1 (5 bases). Sequencing was carried out using peripheral blood. The receptor comes from a man in his fifties or sixties with COVID-19, enrolled during active disease. The DNA for the CDR3 is TGCGCCAGCAGTGAGTCAAGGGGCTCCGGGGCCAACGTCCTGACTTTC. Translation gives CASSESRGSGANVLTF.